Listed here are 30 T cell receptor beta chains from one sample, sequenced in a study of cytomegalovirus exposure and HLA in healthy donors. TCRdb's copy holds only in-frame clones and misses some; the assay was immunoSEQ multiplex PCR. The sample lists about 170,000 clones; around nine tenths were seen once. Sample: PBMCs. These receptors came from a man between 18 and 35 years old in good health and CMV-seropositive.

The table lists this clone with a count of one. This sequence joins TRBV10-3 and TRBJ2-6; 8 positions agree with TRBD1. V was clipped by 6 bases and J by 0 bases; unmatched bases: 1. The CDR3 length is 15 residues. The germline V gene has CDR1 ENHRY and CDR2 SYGVKD. The CDR3 sequence: CAIRDRDSGANVLTF. The CDR3 DNA is TGTGCCATCAGGGACAGGGACTCTGGGGCCAACGTCCTGACTTTC.

The chain has TRBV30 and TRBJ1-4, with TRBD1 matching over 8 bases. The J segment lost 8 bases and the V segment lost 2 bases, leaving 4 bases of the junction unmatched. CDR1 and CDR2 (germline): GTSNPN, SVGIG (reference sequence). This CDR3 has 13 amino acids. CDR3 coding DNA: TGTGCCTGGAGTCGACAGGGGTGGGAAAAACTGTTTTTT. This gives the protein CAWSRQGWEKLFF.

The chain combines TRBV9 with TRBJ2-7; 13 bases are shared with TRBD2. CDR3 length: 15 amino acids. Germline CDR1 and CDR2: SGDLS and YYNGEE. V lost 4 bases and J lost 4; bases outside the gene matches: 5. The CDR3 coding sequence is TGTGCCAGCAGCTCGGGACTAGCGGGACCTTACGAGCAGTACTTC. Translated: CASSSGLAGPYEQYF.

The V gene is TRBV6-5, the J gene TRBJ2-1; 8 bases fit TRBD1. The germline gives CDR1 MNHEY, CDR2 SVGAGI. V trimming: 0 bases; J trimming: 6 bases; junction bases outside the gene matches: 7. The CDR3 loop spans 16 amino acids. This chain's CDR3 is CASSYSAGTGPNEQFF. DNA for the CDR3: TGTGCCAGCAGTTACTCGGCCGGGACAGGTCCCAATGAGCAGTTCTTC.

This sequence joins TRBV27 and TRBJ2-7; 10 bases are a match to TRBD1. Germline V CDR1 and CDR2: MNHEY, SMNVEV (reference sequence). The CDR3 has 19 residues. V lost 4 bases and J lost 4; bases outside the gene matches: 19. The CDR3 reads CASSSEFYPGDRGRYEQYF. CDR3 DNA: TGTGCCAGCAGTTCCGAGTTCTATCCCGGGGACAGGGGTAGGTACGAGCAGTACTTC.

The V gene is TRBV12-5, the J gene TRBJ1-2; TRBD1 aligns across 11 bases. CDR1 is LGHNT, CDR2 FRNRAP, per germline. There are 17 residues in the CDR3. V shed 2 bases and J 6 bases; nucleotides not matched to a gene: 11. The DNA for the CDR3 is TGTGCTAGTGGTTTGACCCCGGACAGGGGGCGTAGGAATGGCTACACCTTC. Translated, it gives CASGLTPDRGRRNGYTF.

The chain has TRBV7-3 and TRBJ2-2, with TRBD2 matching over 8 bases. V lost 1 base to trimming and J lost 2 bases; unmatched junction nucleotides: 3. The CDR3 is made up of 16 amino acids. Germline CDR1 SGHTA, CDR2 FQGTGA. CDR3 sequence reads: CASSLMGTSNTGELFF. The CDR3 DNA reads as TGTGCCAGCAGCTTAATGGGGACTAGTAACACCGGGGAGCTGTTTTTT.

J is TRBJ2-7 and V is TRBV11-3; TRBD1 matches at 7 bases. This CDR3 contains 14 residues. Germline V gene data show CDR1 as SGHNT and CDR2 as YENEEA. J gave up 3 bases and V 4 bases, and 6 bases lay outside the gene matches. CDR3 DNA: TGTGCCAGCAGCTCCCGGACAGGAGGCTACGAGCAGTACTTC. This codes for CASSSRTGGYEQYF.

This clone was seen once. The chain combines TRBV10-3 with TRBJ2-7; 12 nucleotides line up with TRBD2. This CDR3 is 14 amino acids long. Germline CDR1 and CDR2: ENHRY and SYGVKD. Trimming took 7 bases from V and 7 from J; bases not matched to a gene: 8. The CDR3 bases are TGTGCCATCAAGGAGACTAGCGGGAGCGATGAGCAGTACTTC. Encoded protein: CAIKETSGSDEQYF.

This clone was recorded a few times. CDR3 sequence reads: CARRLRTGNYGYTF. CDR3 nucleotide sequence: TGCGCCAGGAGACTTAGGACAGGGAACTATGGCTACACCTTC. The rearrangement uses TRBV5-1 and TRBJ1-2; TRBD1 aligns across 8 bases. The germline CDR1 and CDR2 sequences are SGHRS and YFSETQ. The CDR3 has 14 amino acids. After removal of 8 bases from V and 2 bases from J, the junction contained 8 bases not matched to a gene.

This clone was detected once. CDR3 bases: TGTGCCAGTCCGACAGGGGGCTCCTACGAGCAGTACTTC. This codes for CASPTGGSYEQYF. The chain carries TRBV21-1 and TRBJ2-7; the table names TRBD1, a call not compared with the DNA. TRBV21-1 is listed as a pseudogene. The length of the CDR3 is 13 residues.

The chain employs TRBV11-3 and TRBJ2-1; TRBD1 matches 9 bases. V shed 2 bases and J 3 bases; nucleotides not matched to a gene: 17. The CDR3 has 20 amino acids. Looked up from germline, CDR1 is SGHNT and CDR2 is YENEEA. CDR3 DNA: TGTGCCAGCAGCTTACCTTCCTGGACAGGGGACCTAGATGGCTACAATGAGCAGTTCTTC. Amino acid sequence: CASSLPSWTGDLDGYNEQFF.

The chain joins TRBV6-1 to TRBJ1-2; no clear D gene. Germline V lookup: CDR1 MNHNS, CDR2 SASEGT. V was pared by 4 bases and J by 5 bases, with 8 bases between. CDR3 length: 12 residues. The DNA of the CDR3 is TGTGCCAGCAGTGCTAGACTTTATGGCTACACCTTC. Its translation: CASSARLYGYTF.

The rearrangement joins TRBV30 to TRBJ2-3, with 8 bases identical to TRBD2. The CDR3 loop spans 20 amino acids. J was trimmed by 0 bases and V by 2 bases; bases with no gene match: 19. Germline CDR1 GTSNPN, CDR2 SVGIG (reference sequence). CDR3 residues: CAWSRTWLLTSEFSTDTQYF. The DNA of the CDR3 is TGTGCCTGGAGTAGGACGTGGTTGTTGACTAGCGAGTTTAGCACAGATACGCAGTATTTT.

There are a few counts of this clone. V and J are TRBV9 and TRBJ1-1, with D perhaps TRBD1 (5 bases). The germline gives CDR1 SGDLS, CDR2 YYNGEE. V lost 6 bases and J 5 bases, leaving 14 bases between the germline ends. The CDR3 sequence is 13 residues long. CDR3 DNA sequence: TGTGCCAGCAATCCGGGACTGGGGACTGAAGCTTTCTTT. This gives the protein CASNPGLGTEAFF.

This clone was seen more than once but under ten times. This chain links TRBV30 with TRBJ2-1; weak D call: TRBD2 (7 bases). V was pared by 5 bases and J by 6 bases, with 14 bases between. Per germline, CDR1 GTSNPN and CDR2 SVGIG (reference sequence). The CDR3 spans 13 residues. CDR3 nucleotides: TGTGCCTGGGGAAGGGGGGGAGGCAATGAGCAGTTCTTC. This sequence encodes CAWGRGGGNEQFF. The complete variable domain, with remaining parts taken from reference TRBV30 and TRBJ2-1, reads SQTIHQWPATLVQPVGSPLSLECTVEGTSNPNLYWYRQAAGRGLQLLFYSVGIGQISSEVPQNLSASRPQDRQFILSSKKLLLSDSGFYLCAWGRGGGNEQFFGPGTRLTVL.

This chain connects TRBV6-4 to TRBJ1-2, with 10 bases matching TRBD1. J was trimmed by 7 bases and V by 10 bases; bases with no gene match: 12. CDR1 and CDR2 from the germline V gene are MRHNA and SNTAGT. CDR3 length: 14 residues. The CDR3 region is CANLPGDRGSGYTF. The CDR3 nucleotides read TGTGCCAATCTTCCCGGGGACAGGGGAAGTGGCTACACCTTC.

The V call is TRBV19, the J call TRBJ2-7, with 9 bases matching TRBD2. Germline V gene sequence: CDR1 LNHDA, CDR2 SQIVND (reference sequence). The CDR3 contains 14 residues. J lost 5 bases, V lost 6 bases, and 8 bases had no gene match. CDR3 residues: CASRAAGGPDEQYF. In DNA form, the CDR3 reads TGTGCCAGTAGGGCGGCGGGAGGGCCCGACGAGCAGTACTTC.

This rearrangement joins TRBV11-2 to TRBJ1-1; D remains unclear. The germline gives CDR1 SGHAT, CDR2 FQNNGV. This CDR3 contains 13 residues. Trimming took off 1 base at V and 3 bases at J, with 6 bases between the two ends. The CDR3 is CASSLGVYTEAFF. CDR3 sequence (DNA): TGTGCCAGCAGCTTAGGTGTCTACACTGAAGCTTTCTTT.

This sequence joins TRBV18 and TRBJ2-1; 8 bases line up with TRBD1. This CDR3 contains 14 residues. The trim removed 5 bases at V and 4 bases at J, leaving 4 bases unmatched. From germline, CDR1 is KGHSH and CDR2 LQKENI. CDR3 sequence (DNA): TGTGCCAGCTCAGATAGACAGGGGTACAATGAGCAGTTCTTC. It is translated as CASSDRQGYNEQFF. Variable domain in full (rest from reference TRBV18 and TRBJ2-1): NAGVMQNPRHLVRRRGQEARLRCSPMKGHSHVYWYRQLPEEGLKFMVYLQKENIIDESGMPKERFSAEFPKEGPSILRIQQVVRGDSAAYFCASSDRQGYNEQFFGPGTRLTVL.

The chain carries TRBV5-4 and TRBJ2-5; maybe TRBD1 (5 bases). Germline-derived CDR1 and CDR2 are SGHNT and YYREEE (reference sequence). V gave up 5 bases and J gave up 4 bases, with 9 bases separating them. CDR3 size: 12 residues. The CDR3 DNA reads TGTGCCAGCAGGGGAAGGGGAGAGACCCAGTACTTC. Protein product: CASRGRGETQYF.

The chain uses TRBV28 and TRBJ2-1; 12 bases are shared with TRBD1. The CDR3 spans 15 residues. The germline V gene encodes CDR1 MDHEN and CDR2 SYDVKM. Germline trimming cut 6 bases from V and 5 bases from J; bases unmatched to any gene: 5. The chain's CDR3 is CASRSGTGGHNEQFF. Written as DNA, the CDR3 is TGTGCCAGCAGATCCGGGACAGGGGGCCACAATGAGCAGTTCTTC. Drawing the rest from reference TRBV28 and TRBJ2-1, the complete variable domain is DVKVTQSSRYLVKRTGEKVFLECVQDMDHENMFWYRQDPGLGLRLIYFSYDVKMKEKGDIPEGYSVSREKKERFSLILESASTNQTSMYLCASRSGTGGHNEQFFGPGTRLTVL.

J is TRBJ1-2 and V is TRBV6-1, with D perhaps matching TRBD1 (6 bases). CDR3 length equals 13 residues. Germline V lookup: CDR1 MNHNS, CDR2 SASEGT. Trimming cost V 6 bases and J 4 bases, with 12 bases left between them. The CDR3 nucleotides are TGTGCCAGCAGCGAACAGGGTAGCTATGGCTACACCTTC. This codes for CASSEQGSYGYTF.

The chain links TRBV6-6 to TRBJ1-5, with 9 bases identical to TRBD1. The CDR3 is 14 amino acids. V gave up 4 bases and J gave up 5 bases; unmatched junction bases: 3. CDR1 MNHNY and CDR2 SVGAGI come from the germline V gene (reference sequence). DNA of the CDR3: TGTGCCAGCAGTTCCACAGGGGGCGATCAGCCCCAGCATTTT. Its translation: CASSSTGGDQPQHF.

This chain uses TRBV18 with TRBJ2-3, with 8 bases that match TRBD1. The CDR3 covers 18 residues. Unmatched junction bases numbered 13, after V lost 1 base and J lost 4 bases. CDR1 and CDR2 from the germline V gene are KGHSH and LQKENI. CDR3 bases: TGTGCCAGCTCACCACAAAGACAGGGGCTTTTAGGGGCAGATACGCAGTATTTT. This codes for CASSPQRQGLLGADTQYF.

This clone has only one observation. The gene calls are TRBV18 and TRBJ1-2; 10 bases line up with TRBD1. The trim removed 2 bases at V and 0 bases at J, leaving 6 bases unmatched. This CDR3 is built from 17 residues. Germline V gives CDR1 KGHSH, CDR2 LQKENI. The CDR3 DNA is TGTGCCAGCTCACCATTGTCCGGACAGGGGGCTAACTATGGCTACACCTTC. Its protein is CASSPLSGQGANYGYTF.

The genes are TRBV27 and TRBJ2-7; D is unclear. This CDR3 comprises 14 residues. V gave up 0 bases and J gave up 3 bases, with 9 bases separating them. Germline lookup yields CDR1 MNHEY and CDR2 SMNVEV (reference sequence). CDR3 loop: CASSLSAGLYEQYF. Here the CDR3 DNA reads TGTGCCAGCAGTTTATCCGCAGGCCTCTACGAGCAGTACTTC.

J is TRBJ2-2 and V is TRBV5-1; a possible D gene is TRBD1 (6 bases). The CDR3 contains 14 residues. Between the trimmed V and J ends, which lost 0 bases and 4 bases, there was a span of 7 bases. Germline V CDR1 and CDR2: SGHRS, YFSETQ. The CDR3 region has the DNA TGCGCCAGCAGCTTGGTACAGGGCACCGGGGAGCTGTTTTTT. Translated, it gives CASSLVQGTGELFF. The full variable domain, completed using reference TRBV5-1 and TRBJ2-2, is KAGVTQTPRYLIKTRGQQVTLSCSPISGHRSVSWYQQTPGQGLQFLFEYFSETQRNKGNFPGRFSGRQFSNSRSEMNVSTLELGDSALYLCASSLVQGTGELFFGEGSRLTVL.

This clone was counted only a few times. The V and J genes are TRBV9 and TRBJ2-7; TRBD2 might be the D (7 bases). V was trimmed by 3 bases and J by 11 bases, leaving 15 bases between them. The CDR3 covers 12 residues. Germline V gives CDR1 SGDLS, CDR2 YYNGEE. The CDR3 DNA follows: TGTGCCAGCAGCGGGCCTAGGGGGGGAAAGTACTTC. Protein product: CASSGPRGGKYF.

This chain joins TRBV5-1 and TRBJ2-7, with TRBD2 matching 8 bases. From germline, CDR1 is SGHRS and CDR2 YFSETQ. This CDR3 has 15 amino acids. Unmatched junction bases numbered 7, after V lost 0 bases and J lost 5 bases. The CDR3 DNA is TGCGCCAGCAGCTTGGGTTCGGGAGGGCCACACGAGCAGTACTTC. Translating it yields CASSLGSGGPHEQYF.